The T cell receptor (beta chain) under discussion was sequenced for a study of neurological immune-mediated disorders. Study-wide results and caveats: Sharing of CDR3 amino acid sequences among expanded clones across subjects was absent, suggesting private repertoires in all groups.

Synthesis of cDNA was performed by 5'RACE using 10-nucleotide random UMIs. MiXCR, applied by TCRdb to the 5' RACE reads, yields one record per CDR3 protein. This table holds about 62,000 distinct CDR3 sequences, roughly 4.8% found once. To note about this clonotype: The target antigen is unknown.

The germline CDR1 and CDR2 sequences are DFQATT and SNEGSKA (reference sequence). CDR3 length: 17 residues. V shed 6 bases and J 4 bases; nucleotides not matched to a gene: 16. The sequencing input was PBMCs. This clonotype was sampled from a woman between 50 and 59 years old with multiple sclerosis. The V call is TRBV20-1, the J call TRBJ1-2; 11 bases map to TRBD1. CDR3 in DNA: TGCAGTGCGTCACCAAGGGGACAGGGGGGGACTAGCTATGGCTACACCTTC. It yields the protein CSASPRGQGGTSYGYTF.